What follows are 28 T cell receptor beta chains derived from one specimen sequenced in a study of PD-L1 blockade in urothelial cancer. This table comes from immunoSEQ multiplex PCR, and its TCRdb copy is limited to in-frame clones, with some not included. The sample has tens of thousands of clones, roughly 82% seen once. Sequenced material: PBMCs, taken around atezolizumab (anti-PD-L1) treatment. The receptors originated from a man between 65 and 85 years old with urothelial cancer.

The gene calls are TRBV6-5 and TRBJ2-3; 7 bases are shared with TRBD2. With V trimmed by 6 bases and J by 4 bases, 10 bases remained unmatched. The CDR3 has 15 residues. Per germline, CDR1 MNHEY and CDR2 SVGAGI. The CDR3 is CASSVVAGEPDTQYF. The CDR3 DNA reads TGTGCCAGCAGCGTCGTTGCGGGGGAGCCAGATACGCAGTATTTT.

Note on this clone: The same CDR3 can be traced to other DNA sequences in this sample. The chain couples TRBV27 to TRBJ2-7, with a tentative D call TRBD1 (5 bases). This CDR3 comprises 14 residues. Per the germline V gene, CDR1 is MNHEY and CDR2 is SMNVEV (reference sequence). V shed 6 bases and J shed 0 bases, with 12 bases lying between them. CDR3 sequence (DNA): TGTGCCAGCAGAGACAGAAGAAGCTCCTACGAGCAGTACTTC. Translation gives CASRDRRSSYEQYF.

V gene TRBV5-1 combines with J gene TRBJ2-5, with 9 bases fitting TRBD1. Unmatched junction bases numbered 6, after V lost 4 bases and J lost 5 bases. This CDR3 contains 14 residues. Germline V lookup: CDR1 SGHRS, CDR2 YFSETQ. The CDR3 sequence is CASSGTGIYETQYF. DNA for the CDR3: TGCGCCAGCAGCGGGACAGGGATTTACGAGACCCAGTACTTC.

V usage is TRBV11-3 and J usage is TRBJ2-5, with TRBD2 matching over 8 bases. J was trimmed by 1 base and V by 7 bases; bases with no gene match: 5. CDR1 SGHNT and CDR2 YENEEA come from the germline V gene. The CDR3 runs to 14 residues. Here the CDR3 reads CASNAGGPQETQYF. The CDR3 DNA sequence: TGTGCCAGCAACGCGGGAGGCCCCCAAGAGACCCAGTACTTC.

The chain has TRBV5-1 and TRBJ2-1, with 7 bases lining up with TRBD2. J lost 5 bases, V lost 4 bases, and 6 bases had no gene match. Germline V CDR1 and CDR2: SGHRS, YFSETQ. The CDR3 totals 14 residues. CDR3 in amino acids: CASSLGTNDNEQFF. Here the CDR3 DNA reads TGCGCCAGCAGCCTCGGGACTAACGACAATGAGCAGTTCTTC.

The CDR3 DNA is TGTGCCAGCAGCGCCACAGGGAACCTACCTGGTTCACCCCTCCACTTT. Translated: CASSATGNLPGSPLHF. The genes are TRBV11-2 and TRBJ1-6, with D perhaps TRBD1 (6 bases). The CDR3 runs to 16 residues. The V end lost 5 bases, the J end lost 9 bases, and 20 bases lay between the germline ends. From germline, CDR1 is SGHAT and CDR2 FQNNGV.

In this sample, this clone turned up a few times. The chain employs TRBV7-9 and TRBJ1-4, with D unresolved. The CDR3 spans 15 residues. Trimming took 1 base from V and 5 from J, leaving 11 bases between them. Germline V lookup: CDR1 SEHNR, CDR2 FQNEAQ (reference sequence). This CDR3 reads CASSLVSGLNEKLFF. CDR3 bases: TGTGCCAGCAGCTTAGTAAGTGGGCTGAATGAAAAACTGTTTTTT.

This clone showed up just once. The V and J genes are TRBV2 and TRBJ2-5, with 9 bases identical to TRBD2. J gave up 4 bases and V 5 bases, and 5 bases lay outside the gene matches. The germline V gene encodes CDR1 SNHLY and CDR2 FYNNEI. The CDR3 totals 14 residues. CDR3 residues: CASSRIAGAETQYF. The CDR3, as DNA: TGTGCCAGCAGTCGGATAGCGGGGGCAGAGACCCAGTACTTC. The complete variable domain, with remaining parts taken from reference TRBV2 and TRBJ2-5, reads EPEVTQTPSHQVTQMGQEVILRCVPISNHLYFYWYRQILGQKVEFLVSFYNNEISEKSEIFDDQFSVERPDGSNFTLKIRSTKLEDSAMYFCASSRIAGAETQYFGPGTRLLVL.

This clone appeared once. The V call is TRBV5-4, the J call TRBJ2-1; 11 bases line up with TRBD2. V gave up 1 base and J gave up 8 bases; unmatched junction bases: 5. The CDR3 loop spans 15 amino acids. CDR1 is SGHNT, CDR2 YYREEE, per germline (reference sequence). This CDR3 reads CASSLTSGSLDEQFF. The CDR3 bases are TGTGCCAGCAGCTTGACTAGCGGGAGTTTGGATGAGCAGTTCTTC.

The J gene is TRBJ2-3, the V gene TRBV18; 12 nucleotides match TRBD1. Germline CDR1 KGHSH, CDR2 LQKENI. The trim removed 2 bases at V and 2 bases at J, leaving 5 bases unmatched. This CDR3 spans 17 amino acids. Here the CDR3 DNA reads TGTGCCAGCTCACCAACACCGGGACAGGGGGCCACAGATACGCAGTATTTT. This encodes CASSPTPGQGATDTQYF.

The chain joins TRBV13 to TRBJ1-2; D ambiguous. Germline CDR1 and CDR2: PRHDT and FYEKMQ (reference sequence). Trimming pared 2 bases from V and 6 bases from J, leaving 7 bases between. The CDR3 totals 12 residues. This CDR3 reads CASSLMENGYTF. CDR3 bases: TGTGCCAGCAGCTTAATGGAGAATGGCTACACCTTC.

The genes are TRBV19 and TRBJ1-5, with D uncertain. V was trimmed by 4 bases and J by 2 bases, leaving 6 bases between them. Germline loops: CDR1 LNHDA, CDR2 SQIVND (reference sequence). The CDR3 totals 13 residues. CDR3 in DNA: TGTGCCAGTAGTAGTCAGGGCAATCAGCCCCAGCATTTT. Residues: CASSSQGNQPQHF.

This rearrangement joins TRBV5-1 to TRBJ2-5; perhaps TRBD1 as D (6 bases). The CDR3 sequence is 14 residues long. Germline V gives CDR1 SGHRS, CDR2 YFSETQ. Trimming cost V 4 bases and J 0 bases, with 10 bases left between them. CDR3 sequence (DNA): TGCGCCAGCAGCGACGGACAGTACCAAGAGACCCAGTACTTC. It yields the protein CASSDGQYQETQYF.

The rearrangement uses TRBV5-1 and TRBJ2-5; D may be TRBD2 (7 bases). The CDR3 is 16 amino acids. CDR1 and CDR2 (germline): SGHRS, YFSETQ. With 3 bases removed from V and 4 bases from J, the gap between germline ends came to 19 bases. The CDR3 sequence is CASSWGGSVSGETQYF. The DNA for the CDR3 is TGCGCCAGCAGCTGGGGGGGCAGCGTTTCAGGAGAGACCCAGTACTTC.

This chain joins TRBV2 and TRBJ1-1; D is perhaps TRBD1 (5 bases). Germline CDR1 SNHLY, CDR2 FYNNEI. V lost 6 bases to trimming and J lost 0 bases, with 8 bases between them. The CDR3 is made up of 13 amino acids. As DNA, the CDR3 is TGTGCCAGCAGCAGGGCCCTGAACACTGAAGCTTTCTTT. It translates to CASSRALNTEAFF.

The CDR3, as DNA: TGTGCCCACAAGGGCAGGGTGGGGAACACTGAAGCTTTCTTT. This sequence encodes CAHKGRVGNTEAFF. The chain recombines TRBV28 with TRBJ1-1; D may be TRBD1 (5 bases). The germline V gene encodes CDR1 MDHEN and CDR2 SYDVKM. Trimming cost V 11 bases and J 1 base, with 17 bases left between them. This CDR3 has 14 amino acids.

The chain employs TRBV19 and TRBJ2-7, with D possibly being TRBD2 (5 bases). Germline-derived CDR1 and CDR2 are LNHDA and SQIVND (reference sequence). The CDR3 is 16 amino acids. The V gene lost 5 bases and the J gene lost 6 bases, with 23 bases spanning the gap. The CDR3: CASSHGLWTSPGEQYF. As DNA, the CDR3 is TGTGCCAGTAGTCACGGGCTCTGGACTTCTCCGGGCGAGCAGTACTTC.

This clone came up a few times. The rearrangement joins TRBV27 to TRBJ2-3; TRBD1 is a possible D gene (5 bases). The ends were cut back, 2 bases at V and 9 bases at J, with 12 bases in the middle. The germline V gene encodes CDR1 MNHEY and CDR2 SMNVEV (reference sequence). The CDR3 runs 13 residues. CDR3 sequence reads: CASSLNRGRTQYF. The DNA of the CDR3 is TGTGCCAGCAGTTTAAATAGGGGAAGGACGCAGTATTTT.

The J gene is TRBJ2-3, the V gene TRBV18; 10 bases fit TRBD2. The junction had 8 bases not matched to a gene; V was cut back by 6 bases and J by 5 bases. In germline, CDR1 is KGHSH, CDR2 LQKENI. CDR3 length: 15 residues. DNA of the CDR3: TGTGCCAGCTCGGGAGCGGGAGGGAACGAAGATACGCAGTATTTT. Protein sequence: CASSGAGGNEDTQYF.

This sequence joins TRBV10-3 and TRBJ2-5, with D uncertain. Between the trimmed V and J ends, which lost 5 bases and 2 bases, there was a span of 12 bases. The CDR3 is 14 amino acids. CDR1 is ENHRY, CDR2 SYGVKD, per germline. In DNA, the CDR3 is TGTGCCATCAGTCCTACTGAGAGACAAGAGACCCAGTACTTC. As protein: CAISPTERQETQYF.

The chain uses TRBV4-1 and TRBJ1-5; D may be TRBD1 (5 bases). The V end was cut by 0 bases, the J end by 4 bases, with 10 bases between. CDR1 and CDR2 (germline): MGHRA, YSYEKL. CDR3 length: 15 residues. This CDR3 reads CASSQDQGKNQPQHF. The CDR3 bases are TGCGCCAGCAGCCAAGATCAGGGCAAGAATCAGCCCCAGCATTTT.

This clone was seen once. CDR3 amino acids: CASSLVGGTAYEQYF. The DNA of the CDR3 is TGTGCCAGCAGCTTAGTTGGGGGGACGGCCTACGAGCAGTACTTC. The V gene is TRBV7-2, the J gene TRBJ2-7, with D possibly matching TRBD2 (6 bases). The V and J ends lost 1 base and 2 bases respectively, with 12 bases between them. The CDR3 loop spans 15 amino acids. Germline V lookup: CDR1 SGHTA, CDR2 FQGNSA. Together with reference TRBV7-2 and TRBJ2-7, the CDR3 gives the full variable domain: GAGVSQSPSNKVTEKGKDVELRCDPISGHTALYWYRQSLGQGLEFLIYFQGNSAPDKSGLPSDRFSAERTGGSVSTLTIQRTQQEDSAVYLCASSLVGGTAYEQYFGPGTRLTVT.

The CDR3 sequence is CASSSQGMNTEAFF. The CDR3 DNA reads as TGTGCCAGCAGCTCGCAGGGGATGAACACTGAAGCTTTCTTT. This chain uses TRBV5-4 with TRBJ1-1, with D tentatively TRBD1 (6 bases). Per the germline V gene, CDR1 is SGHNT and CDR2 is YYREEE (reference sequence). This CDR3 spans 14 amino acids. The V end was cut by 3 bases, the J end by 0 bases, with 9 bases between.

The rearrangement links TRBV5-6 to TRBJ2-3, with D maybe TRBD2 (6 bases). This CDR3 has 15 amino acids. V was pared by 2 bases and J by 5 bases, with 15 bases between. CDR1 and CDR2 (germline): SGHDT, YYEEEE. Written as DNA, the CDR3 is TGTGCCAGCAGCTTACGGAGGGCCTGGGGAGATACGCAGTATTTT. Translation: CASSLRRAWGDTQYF.

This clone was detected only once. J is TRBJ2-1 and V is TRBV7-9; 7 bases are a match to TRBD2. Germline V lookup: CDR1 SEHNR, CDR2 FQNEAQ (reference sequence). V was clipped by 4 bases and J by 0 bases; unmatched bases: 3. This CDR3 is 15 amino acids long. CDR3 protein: CASSWGGSSYNEQFF. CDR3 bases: TGTGCCAGCAGCTGGGGGGGGAGCTCCTACAATGAGCAGTTCTTC. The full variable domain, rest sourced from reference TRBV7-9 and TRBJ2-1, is DTGVSQNPRHKITKRGQNVTFRCDPISEHNRLYWYRQTLGQGPEFLTYFQNEAQLEKSRLLSDRFSAERPKGSFSTLEIQRTEQGDSAMYLCASSWGGSSYNEQFFGPGTRLTVL.

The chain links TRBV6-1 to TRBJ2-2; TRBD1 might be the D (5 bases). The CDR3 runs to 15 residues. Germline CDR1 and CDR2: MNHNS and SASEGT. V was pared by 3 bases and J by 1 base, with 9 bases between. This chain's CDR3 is CASSESRENTGELFF. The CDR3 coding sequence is TGTGCCAGCAGTGAGTCCAGGGAGAACACCGGGGAGCTGTTTTTT.

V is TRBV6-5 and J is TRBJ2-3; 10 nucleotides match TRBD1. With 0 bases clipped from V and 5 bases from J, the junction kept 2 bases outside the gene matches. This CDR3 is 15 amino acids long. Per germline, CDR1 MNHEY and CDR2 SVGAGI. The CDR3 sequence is CASSYSGQGGDTQYF. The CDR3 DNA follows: TGTGCCAGCAGTTACTCCGGACAGGGGGGAGATACGCAGTATTTT.

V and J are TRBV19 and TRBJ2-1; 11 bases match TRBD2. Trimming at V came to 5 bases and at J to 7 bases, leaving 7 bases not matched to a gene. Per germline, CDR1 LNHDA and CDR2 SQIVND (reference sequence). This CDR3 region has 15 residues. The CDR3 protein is CASSLAGGGPNEQFF. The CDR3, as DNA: TGTGCCAGTAGTTTAGCGGGGGGGGGACCAAATGAGCAGTTCTTC.